A selection of T cell receptor beta chains follows, all from one sample in a study of identifying expanded T cells in peripheral blood. The table came from immunoSEQ multiplex PCR; TCRdb's copy has only in-frame clones and leaves some out. The table has about 100,000 clones, around nine tenths seen once. The material sequenced was blood. All receptors come from a person aged 18 to 75 in good health. Each CDR3 is given with its conserved first and last residue.

V gene,J gene,CDR3 protein
TRBV5-5,TRBJ1-5,CASSLRFDNQPQHF
TRBV6-1,TRBJ2-7,CASSREAGVHEQYF
TRBV4-1,TRBJ1-1,CASSLNPAVGGKAAFF
TRBV7-9,TRBJ1-1,CASVPLRRLWLAFF
TRBV9,TRBJ1-1,CASSVQGNTEAFF
TRBV6-5,TRBJ2-1,CASRRRLPNEQFF
TRBV15,TRBJ2-7,CATSRGITYEQYF
TRBV7-8,TRBJ1-4,CASSLTVTEGNEKLFF
TRBV5-6,TRBJ1-2,CASSGLVVRDGYTF
TRBV7-3,TRBJ2-1,CASSSGSMARRNEQFF
TRBV19,TRBJ1-4,CASSISGAVNEKLFF
TRBV5-4,TRBJ2-1,CASSLRGLALNEQFF
TRBV5-4,TRBJ1-1,CASSLSQGGSTFF
TRBV6-4,TRBJ1-4,CASSDSANEKLFF
TRBV30,TRBJ1-2,CAWSEGWTYGYTF
TRBV30,TRBJ2-3,CACPGQGATDTQYF
TRBV7-2,TRBJ2-1,CASSLWAGATYNEQFF
TRBV7-8,TRBJ2-7,CASSLGTGDYYEQYF
TRBV9,TRBJ1-6,CASSVGVQTYNSPLHF
TRBV5-5,TRBJ1-2,CASSLNHVNQPGYTF
TRBV7-2,TRBJ2-1,CASSLDVTGIDEQFF
TRBV19,TRBJ1-4,CASSIAPGQMGEKLFF
TRBV2,TRBJ1-3,CASEEGHSGNTIYF
TRBV7-9,TRBJ1-1,CASSHWGANTEAFF
TRBV10-3,TRBJ1-1,CAIRNDGQGNTEAFF
TRBV2,TRBJ1-2,CASRGQGGGYTF
TRBV4-3,TRBJ2-1,CASSQDWGTWGNEQFF
TRBV28,TRBJ1-2,CASSWDKNYGYTF
TRBV5-6,TRBJ2-7,CASSLGGGVHEQYF
TRBV30,TRBJ2-5,CAWSVGIQETQYF
TRBV18,TRBJ2-5,CASSTGTGDIGTQYF
TRBV6-5,TRBJ1-5,CASSYWGANNQPQHF
TRBV30,TRBJ1-1,CAWRMWGAAEAFF
TRBV6-7,TRBJ1-5,CASSHRAADGYNQPQHF
TRBV7-6,TRBJ2-5,CASSLGTSETQYF
TRBV7-9,TRBJ2-3,CASSQPGPTDTQYF